This T cell receptor beta chain was identified in a study of blood T cell repertoires in COVID-19. Study details: The origin of the acute and convalescent COVID-19 samples was the United States, Italy and Spain.

Clones were sequenced by immunoSEQ multiplex PCR, and TCRdb holds only the in-frame ones, with some missing. Here the sample spans over 200,000 clones, more than 70% being singletons. Individuals drawn from around 25 US areas were about 18 to 100 years old. Researchers sorted participants into cohorts using their self-reported clinical history. Germline CDR1 is SQVTM and CDR2 is ANQGSEA. Deletions cut 7 bases from V and 6 bases from J, with 10 bases between. The CDR3 covers 11 residues. The chain joins TRBV29-1 to TRBJ2-1; the D is unclear. The clonotype originates from a woman aged 35 to 49 with acute COVID-19. The sample was PBMCs or T cells enriched from blood (not recorded which). CDR3 region: CSEHSGNEQFF. The CDR3 DNA follows: TGCAGCGAACATTCGGGCAATGAGCAGTTCTTC.